A single sample is the source of the 23 T cell receptor beta chains below, sequenced in a study of graft-versus-host responses after intestinal transplantation. Which antigens these TCRs recognize remains unknown. Produced via immunoSEQ multiplex PCR; TCRdb's table is partial and in-frame only. The sample records tens of thousands of clones, roughly 90% being singletons. The sequencing here drew on unstimulated CD4+ T cells sorted from spleen or lymph node cells, taken before transplant. Receptor source: a human donor who was the organ donor for an intestinal transplant.

The V gene is TRBV9, the J gene TRBJ1-2, with D perhaps TRBD1 (5 bases). Germline V lookup: CDR1 SGDLS, CDR2 YYNGEE. This CDR3 is 13 amino acids long. Trimming took off 1 base at V and 7 bases at J, with 11 bases between the two ends. The CDR3 loop is CASSVTGGGGYTF. The CDR3 coding sequence is TGTGCCAGCAGCGTAACTGGGGGAGGTGGCTACACCTTC.

The rearrangement uses TRBV5-4 and TRBJ2-3; D perhaps matches TRBD1 (5 bases). The CDR3 consists of 14 residues. Trimming stripped 0 bases from V and 2 bases from J, with 7 bases between. From germline, CDR1 is SGHNT and CDR2 YYREEE (reference sequence). CDR3 bases: TGTGCCAGCAGCTTGGGCAGGGTCACAGATACGCAGTATTTT. Translation gives CASSLGRVTDTQYF.

This chain uses TRBV30 with TRBJ2-7; TRBD2 matches 7 bases. The J segment lost 4 bases and the V segment lost 4 bases, leaving 13 bases of the junction unmatched. CDR3 size: 15 residues. CDR1 is GTSNPN, CDR2 SVGIG, per germline (reference sequence). CDR3 region: CAWKFREETLYEQYF. The CDR3 DNA reads TGTGCCTGGAAGTTCCGGGAGGAAACGCTTTACGAGCAGTACTTC. Based on the CDR3 plus reference TRBV30 and TRBJ2-7, the full variable domain is SQTIHQWPATLVQPVGSPLSLECTVEGTSNPNLYWYRQAAGRGLQLLFYSVGIGQISSEVPQNLSASRPQDRQFILSSKKLLLSDSGFYLCAWKFREETLYEQYFGPGTRLTVT.

The V gene is TRBV9, the J gene TRBJ2-3; D ambiguous. CDR1 SGDLS and CDR2 YYNGEE come from the germline V gene. V dropped 3 bases and J dropped 0 bases, with 8 bases sitting between them. CDR3 size: 14 residues. Here the CDR3 reads CASSAQLSTDTQYF. The CDR3 nucleotides read TGTGCCAGCAGCGCACAGCTTAGCACAGATACGCAGTATTTT.

This chain joins TRBV29-1 and TRBJ2-1; no firm D call. CDR3 length equals 18 residues. V lost 6 bases to trimming and J lost 7 bases, with 31 bases between them. Germline V gene lookup returns CDR1 SQVTM and CDR2 ANQGSEA. In nucleotides, the CDR3 is TGCAGCGTCGCACAAATGGATTCCTTGACACCCCGTTGGAATGAGCAGTTCTTC. It yields the protein CSVAQMDSLTPRWNEQFF.

The gene calls are TRBV6-1 and TRBJ2-3; TRBD2 is a possible D gene (6 bases). Trimming took 3 bases from V and 3 from J, leaving 10 bases between them. The length of the CDR3 is 14 residues. The germline V gene encodes CDR1 MNHNS and CDR2 SASEGT. This CDR3 is CASSDRAGTDTQYF. As DNA, the CDR3 is TGTGCCAGCAGTGACAGGGCGGGGACAGATACGCAGTATTTT.

The chain combines TRBV25-1 with TRBJ1-3; 8 bases match TRBD1. This CDR3 is built from 17 residues. Per the germline V gene, CDR1 is MGHDK and CDR2 is SYGVNS. V gave up 5 bases and J gave up 0 bases; unmatched junction bases: 9. The CDR3 bases are TGTGCCAGCAGTCCCTACCAGGGGGCCCGCTCTGGAAACACCATATATTTT. Translating it yields CASSPYQGARSGNTIYF.

The gene calls are TRBV19 and TRBJ2-1; TRBD2 aligns across 12 bases. The CDR3 totals 15 residues. CDR1 is LNHDA and CDR2 is SQIVND in the germline V gene (reference sequence). V lost 6 bases and J lost 8; bases outside the gene matches: 8. CDR3 coding DNA: TGTGCCAGTAGAGAGACTAGCGGGAGTTTCGATGAGCAGTTCTTC. Residues: CASRETSGSFDEQFF.

As DNA, the CDR3 is TGCGCCAGCAGCCAAGATGGGGAAGCGGCTAACTATGGCTACACCTTC. Translating it yields CASSQDGEAANYGYTF. V usage is TRBV4-1 and J usage is TRBJ1-2; D is ambiguous. Germline lookup yields CDR1 MGHRA and CDR2 YSYEKL. The CDR3 consists of 16 residues. The V gene lost 0 bases and the J gene lost 0 bases, with 11 bases spanning the gap.

The chain is built from TRBV7-3 and TRBJ2-3; 7 nucleotides line up with TRBD1. The length of the CDR3 is 13 residues. With V trimmed by 4 bases and J by 6 bases, 4 bases remained unmatched. Germline V lookup: CDR1 SGHTA, CDR2 FQGTGA. CDR3 sequence (DNA): TGTGCCAGCAGCTCCCAGGGGGTTGATACGCAGTATTTT. This sequence encodes CASSSQGVDTQYF. Combining the CDR3 with reference TRBV7-3 and TRBJ2-3 gives the whole variable domain GAGVSQTPSNKVTEKGKYVELRCDPISGHTALYWYRQSLGQGPEFLIYFQGTGAADDSGLPNDRFFAVRPEGSVSTLKIQRTERGDSAVYLCASSSQGVDTQYFGPGTRLTVL.

The chain uses TRBV28 and TRBJ2-5, with unresolved D. Germline V gene sequence: CDR1 MDHEN, CDR2 SYDVKM. This CDR3 is built from 11 residues. The V and J ends lost 4 bases and 4 bases respectively, with 4 bases between them. CDR3 bases: TGTGCCAGCAGTTACAGAGAGACCCAGTACTTC. It translates to CASSYRETQYF.

This chain joins TRBV27 and TRBJ1-2, with D possibly being TRBD1 (5 bases). The CDR3 covers 13 residues. Trimming shortened V by 3 bases and J by 6 bases, and 11 bases separated the two germline ends. CDR1 is MNHEY and CDR2 is SMNVEV in the germline V gene (reference sequence). The CDR3 here is CASSFGGRNGYTF. CDR3 nucleotides: TGTGCCAGCAGTTTCGGGGGAAGAAATGGCTACACCTTC.

The CDR3 here is CASSKKIVRWAVAKNIQYF. CDR3 sequence (DNA): TGTGCCAGCAGCAAAAAAATAGTCCGCTGGGCAGTAGCCAAAAACATTCAGTACTTC. V and J are TRBV21-1 and TRBJ2-4; TRBD1 reflects the table's D call only, with no check against the DNA. TRBV21-1 is a recognized pseudogene. This CDR3 comprises 19 residues.

This chain connects TRBV2 to TRBJ1-6; TRBD1 agrees at 9 bases. There are 12 residues in the CDR3. Germline loops: CDR1 SNHLY, CDR2 FYNNEI. V gave up 4 bases and J gave up 14 bases; unmatched junction bases: 3. As DNA, the CDR3 is TGTGCCAGCAGTGTGGACAGGGGATCCCTCCACTTT. This gives the protein CASSVDRGSLHF.

In this sample, this clone turned up once. The chain links TRBV7-4 to TRBJ2-5; 11 bases map to TRBD2. The germline gives CDR1 SGHVT, CDR2 SQSDAQ. The CDR3 extends over 20 amino acids. V lost 3 bases to trimming and J lost 5 bases; unmatched junction nucleotides: 20. The chain's CDR3 is CASSFWGGIAGGQVGETQYF. The CDR3, as DNA: TGTGCCAGCAGCTTCTGGGGAGGAATAGCGGGAGGGCAGGTTGGGGAGACCCAGTACTTC.

J is TRBJ2-5 and V is TRBV7-2, with 11 bases lining up with TRBD2. The J segment lost 4 bases and the V segment lost 6 bases, leaving 4 bases of the junction unmatched. CDR1 is SGHTA, CDR2 FQGNSA, per germline. This CDR3 spans 14 amino acids. CDR3: CASSSGLAGETQYF. DNA of the CDR3: TGTGCCAGCAGTTCCGGACTAGCGGGAGAGACCCAGTACTTC. Using reference TRBV7-2 and TRBJ2-5 for the parts outside the CDR3, the full variable domain is GAGVSQSPSNKVTEKGKDVELRCDPISGHTALYWYRQSLGQGLEFLIYFQGNSAPDKSGLPSDRFSAERTGGSVSTLTIQRTQQEDSAVYLCASSSGLAGETQYFGPGTRLLVL.

V gene TRBV2 combines with J gene TRBJ1-3, with 9 bases that match TRBD1. V dropped 4 bases and J dropped 1; count of bases not matched to a gene: 2. There are 15 residues in the CDR3. CDR1 and CDR2 (germline): SNHLY, FYNNEI. CDR3 coding DNA: TGTGCCAGCAGTGCCGACAGGGGGTCTGGAAACACCATATATTTT. Encoded protein: CASSADRGSGNTIYF. Supplemented by reference TRBV2 and TRBJ1-3, the full variable domain reads EPEVTQTPSHQVTQMGQEVILRCVPISNHLYFYWYRQILGQKVEFLVSFYNNEISEKSEIFDDQFSVERPDGSNFTLKIRSTKLEDSAMYFCASSADRGSGNTIYFGEGSWLTVV.

The chain is built from TRBV2 and TRBJ2-4; TRBD1 matches 9 bases. CDR1 is SNHLY, CDR2 FYNNEI, per germline. The trim removed 2 bases at V and 5 bases at J, leaving 7 bases unmatched. The CDR3 totals 16 residues. The CDR3 protein is CASSERFWTGENIQYF. Written as DNA, the CDR3 is TGTGCCAGCAGTGAAAGGTTCTGGACAGGGGAAAACATTCAGTACTTC. Complete variable domain (other parts from reference TRBV2 and TRBJ2-4): EPEVTQTPSHQVTQMGQEVILRCVPISNHLYFYWYRQILGQKVEFLVSFYNNEISEKSEIFDDQFSVERPDGSNFTLKIRSTKLEDSAMYFCASSERFWTGENIQYFGAGTRLSVL.

The chain links TRBV9 to TRBJ2-2; D call uncertain. This CDR3 comprises 17 residues. Trimming pared 3 bases from V and 4 bases from J, leaving 19 bases between. Germline CDR1 SGDLS, CDR2 YYNGEE. CDR3 bases: TGTGCCAGCAGCGCCCATCAGAGGAGTTCGAGCACCGGGGAGCTGTTTTTT. It yields the protein CASSAHQRSSSTGELFF.

The chain uses TRBV2 and TRBJ1-3; 9 bases map to TRBD1. With 8 bases clipped from V and 1 base from J, the junction kept 9 bases outside the gene matches. Germline CDR1 is SNHLY and CDR2 is FYNNEI. The CDR3 spans 16 residues. The CDR3 region is CASHPGQGRSGNTIYF. The CDR3 coding sequence is TGTGCCAGCCACCCGGGACAGGGTAGGTCTGGAAACACCATATATTTT.

J is TRBJ1-1 and V is TRBV30; 7 bases are a match to TRBD1. Per the germline V gene, CDR1 is GTSNPN and CDR2 is SVGIG (reference sequence). V trimming: 3 bases; J trimming: 4 bases; junction bases outside the gene matches: 8. This CDR3 contains 14 residues. DNA for the CDR3: TGTGCCTGGAGGACCCAGGGGGTTGGCACTGAAGCTTTCTTT. Its protein product is CAWRTQGVGTEAFF.

The CDR3 bases are TGCGCCAGCAGCCAAGATCCGCGGGGACAGGGGTGGACAGATACGCAGTATTTT. It translates to CASSQDPRGQGWTDTQYF. V usage is TRBV4-1 and J usage is TRBJ2-3, with 10 nucleotides matching TRBD1. The germline CDR1 and CDR2 sequences are MGHRA and YSYEKL. This CDR3 comprises 18 residues. The junction had 9 bases not matched to a gene; V was cut back by 0 bases and J by 3 bases.

The chain combines TRBV28 with TRBJ1-1; 7 bases map to TRBD1. The CDR3 contains 14 residues. Germline V gene lookup returns CDR1 MDHEN and CDR2 SYDVKM. Unmatched junction bases numbered 6, after V lost 7 bases and J lost 1 base. The CDR3 sequence: CASTQTGQNTEAFF. CDR3 nucleotides: TGTGCCAGCACCCAGACAGGGCAGAACACTGAAGCTTTCTTT.